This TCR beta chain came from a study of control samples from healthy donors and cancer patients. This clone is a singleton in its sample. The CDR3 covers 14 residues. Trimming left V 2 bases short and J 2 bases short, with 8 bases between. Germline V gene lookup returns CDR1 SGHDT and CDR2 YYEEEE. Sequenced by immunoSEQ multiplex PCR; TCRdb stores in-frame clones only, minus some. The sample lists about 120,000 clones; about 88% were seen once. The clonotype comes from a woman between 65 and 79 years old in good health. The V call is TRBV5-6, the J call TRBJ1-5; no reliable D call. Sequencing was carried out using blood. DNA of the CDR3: TGTGCCAGCAGCTTAAAGGGCGGCAATCAGCCCCAGCATTTT. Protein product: CASSLKGGNQPQHF. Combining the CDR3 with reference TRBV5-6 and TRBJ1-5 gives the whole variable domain DAGVTQSPTHLIKTRGQQVTLRCSPKSGHDTVSWYQQALGQGPQFIFQYYEEEERQRGNFPDRFSGHQFPNYSSELNVNALLLGDSALYLCASSLKGGNQPQHFGDGTRLSIL.